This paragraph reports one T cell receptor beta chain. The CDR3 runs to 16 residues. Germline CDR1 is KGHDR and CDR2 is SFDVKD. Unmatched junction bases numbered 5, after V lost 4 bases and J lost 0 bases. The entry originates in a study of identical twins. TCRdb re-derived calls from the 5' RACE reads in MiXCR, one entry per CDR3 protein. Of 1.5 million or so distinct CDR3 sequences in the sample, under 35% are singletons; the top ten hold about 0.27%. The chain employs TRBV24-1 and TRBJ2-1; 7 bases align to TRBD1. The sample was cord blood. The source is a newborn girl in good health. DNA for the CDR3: TGTGCCACCAGTGAGTCGGGACAGAGCTCCTACAATGAGCAGTTCTTC. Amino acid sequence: CATSESGQSSYNEQFF.